A single sample is the source of the 27 T cell receptor beta chains below, sequenced in a study of blood T cell repertoires in COVID-19. Sequenced by immunoSEQ multiplex PCR; TCRdb stores in-frame clones only, minus some. The sample yields around 120,000 clones, about 85% seen once. The specimen sequenced was peripheral blood. These receptors all stem from a man aged 35 to 55 with active or convalescent COVID-19.

This clone was observed a handful of times. The chain joins TRBV18 to TRBJ1-1, with D tentatively TRBD1 (6 bases). CDR1 is KGHSH and CDR2 is LQKENI in the germline V gene. This CDR3 is built from 13 residues. V lost 5 bases, J lost 2 bases, and 9 bases lay in between. The DNA of the CDR3 is TGTGCCAGCTCAGACAGGTTTAACACTGAAGCTTTCTTT. Translation gives CASSDRFNTEAFF. Based on the CDR3 plus reference TRBV18 and TRBJ1-1, the full variable domain is NAGVMQNPRHLVRRRGQEARLRCSPMKGHSHVYWYRQLPEEGLKFMVYLQKENIIDESGMPKERFSAEFPKEGPSILRIQQVVRGDSAAYFCASSDRFNTEAFFGQGTRLTVV.

This clone was seen more than once but under ten times. The chain carries TRBV5-4 and TRBJ1-2, with D perhaps TRBD1 (6 bases). The CDR3 runs 14 residues. Trimming pared 3 bases from V and 8 bases from J, leaving 17 bases between. The germline V gene has CDR1 SGHNT and CDR2 YYREEE (reference sequence). The CDR3: CASSSIGGGVGYTF. CDR3 nucleotide sequence: TGTGCCAGCAGCTCAATTGGAGGGGGGGTCGGCTACACCTTC.

Here the CDR3 reads CASSSPTGEAGYTF. The CDR3 DNA sequence: TGTGCCAGCAGTTCGCCCACAGGGGAGGCTGGCTACACCTTC. The chain uses TRBV28 and TRBJ1-2, with 7 positions matching TRBD1. V shed 4 bases, J shed 7 bases, and the junction held 9 bases outside the gene matches. This CDR3 comprises 14 residues. Germline V gene data show CDR1 as MDHEN and CDR2 as SYDVKM.

J is TRBJ2-2 and V is TRBV6-6; a possible D gene is TRBD1 (6 bases). Trimming stripped 6 bases from V and 3 bases from J, with 17 bases between. Germline-derived CDR1 and CDR2 are MNHNY and SVGAGI (reference sequence). The CDR3 totals 16 residues. The CDR3 loop is CASSPVVGAYTGELFF. The CDR3 nucleotides read TGTGCCAGCAGCCCAGTCGTGGGGGCCTACACCGGGGAGCTGTTTTTT.

The gene calls are TRBV28 and TRBJ1-2; weak D call: TRBD1 (5 bases). Germline CDR1 reads MDHEN; CDR2 reads SYDVKM. Deletions cut 3 bases from V and 5 bases from J, with 16 bases between. The CDR3 has 15 amino acids. CDR3 protein: CASSFRVGRDYGYTF. DNA of the CDR3: TGTGCCAGCAGTTTCCGGGTGGGCAGGGATTATGGCTACACCTTC.

This sequence joins TRBV6-6 and TRBJ2-7, with a weak D call TRBD1 (6 bases). Per germline, CDR1 MNHNY and CDR2 SVGAGI (reference sequence). Trimming cost V 0 bases and J 6 bases, with 9 bases left between them. The CDR3 covers 13 residues. CDR3 amino acids: CASSYSGGAEQYF. The CDR3 DNA sequence: TGTGCCAGCAGTTACTCAGGGGGTGCCGAGCAGTACTTC.

V gene TRBV30 combines with J gene TRBJ2-3; 12 positions agree with TRBD2. CDR1 and CDR2 (germline): GTSNPN, SVGIG (reference sequence). The CDR3 has 18 residues. With V trimmed by 1 base and J by 5 bases, 13 bases remained unmatched. The CDR3 coding sequence is TGTGCCTGGAGTGCCTCCCGCACTAGCGGGGGGCGGAGAGATACGCAGTATTTT. It is translated as CAWSASRTSGGRRDTQYF.

The chain employs TRBV5-1 and TRBJ1-3; D is unresolved. V was clipped by 4 bases and J by 0 bases, with 5 bases between them. From germline, CDR1 is SGHRS and CDR2 YFSETQ. This CDR3 has 13 residues. Here the CDR3 reads CASSIASGNTIYF. CDR3 nucleotide sequence: TGCGCCAGCAGCATAGCCTCTGGAAACACCATATATTTT.

The chain combines TRBV3-1 (or the pseudogene TRBV3-2) with TRBJ2-7; 13 bases line up with TRBD2. V was pared by 6 bases and J by 2 bases, with 7 bases of the junction left unmatched. Germline-derived CDR1 and CDR2 are LGHDT and YNNKEL (reference sequence). The CDR3 spans 16 residues. CDR3 protein: CASRPRLAGGPYEQYF. The CDR3 DNA reads as TGTGCCAGCAGACCGAGACTAGCGGGGGGCCCCTACGAGCAGTACTTC.

The chain couples TRBV7-6 to TRBJ2-3, with 8 bases lining up with TRBD1. V shed 0 bases, J shed 1 base, and the junction held 12 bases outside the gene matches. This CDR3 contains 19 residues. CDR1 SGHVS and CDR2 FNYEAQ come from the germline V gene. CDR3 amino acids: CASSLAQGDWDKRTDTQYF. Here the CDR3 DNA reads TGTGCCAGCAGCTTAGCACAGGGGGACTGGGATAAACGCACAGATACGCAGTATTTT.

V gene TRBV30 combines with J gene TRBJ1-6; 12 nucleotides agree with TRBD1. V trimming: 3 bases; J trimming: 8 bases; junction bases outside the gene matches: 5. This CDR3 is 15 amino acids long. Germline V lookup: CDR1 GTSNPN, CDR2 SVGIG (reference sequence). The CDR3 DNA is TGTGCCTGGAGGGATTGGGACAGGGGGCATTCACCCCTCCACTTT. Its protein is CAWRDWDRGHSPLHF.

This sequence joins TRBV6-2 or TRBV6-3 and TRBJ1-5; the D gene is possibly TRBD1 (5 bases). Germline lookup yields CDR1 MNHEY and CDR2 SVGEGT. The CDR3 totals 17 residues. V gave up 0 bases and J gave up 2 bases, with 14 bases separating them. The CDR3 spells CASSYSRGGRGNQPQHF. CDR3 bases: TGTGCCAGCAGTTACTCGAGGGGAGGTAGGGGCAATCAGCCCCAGCATTTT.

This chain connects TRBV6-4 to TRBJ2-3, with 9 bases fitting TRBD2. Trimming took 3 bases from V and 0 from J; bases not matched to a gene: 1. Germline assignment: CDR1 MRHNA and CDR2 SNTAGT. The CDR3 totals 15 residues. CDR3 sequence: CASSDSGGSTDTQYF. The CDR3, as DNA: TGTGCCAGCAGTGATAGCGGGGGAAGCACAGATACGCAGTATTTT.

The chain recombines TRBV19 with TRBJ1-4; 8 nucleotides line up with TRBD1. CDR1 LNHDA and CDR2 SQIVND come from the germline V gene (reference sequence). Trimming at V came to 11 bases and at J to 8 bases, leaving 10 bases not matched to a gene. The CDR3 spans 13 residues. CDR3 DNA sequence: TGTGCCGCTGGAGGACAGGGAGGGGAAAAACTGTTTTTT. Its translation is CAAGGQGGEKLFF.

This clone has ten or more counts. J is TRBJ2-1 and V is TRBV5-1, with 10 bases identical to TRBD2. Germline loops: CDR1 SGHRS, CDR2 YFSETQ. There are 16 residues in the CDR3. Trimming took 2 bases from V and 2 from J; bases not matched to a gene: 4. The CDR3, as DNA: TGCGCCAGCAGCTTTAGCGGGGGGAACGCCTACAATGAGCAGTTCTTC. Translating gives CASSFSGGNAYNEQFF.

The chain links TRBV6-1 to TRBJ2-1; 12 positions match TRBD2. The CDR3 covers 14 residues. Germline V lookup: CDR1 MNHNS, CDR2 SASEGT. V trimming: 6 bases; J trimming: 9 bases; junction bases outside the gene matches: 6. The CDR3 spells CASSTSGGIGEQFF. The CDR3 bases are TGTGCCAGCAGCACTAGCGGGGGGATAGGTGAGCAGTTCTTC.

J is TRBJ2-7 and V is TRBV6-5; 7 positions agree with TRBD1. CDR3 length: 11 amino acids. Germline V lookup: CDR1 MNHEY, CDR2 SVGAGI. V dropped 9 bases and J dropped 4; count of bases not matched to a gene: 3. The CDR3 reads CASTQGYEQYF. The CDR3 DNA sequence: TGTGCCAGTACACAGGGGTACGAGCAGTACTTC.

The chain links TRBV7-9 to TRBJ2-6; TRBD1 matches 7 bases. CDR1 is SEHNR and CDR2 is FQNEAQ in the germline V gene (reference sequence). The length of the CDR3 is 17 residues. Trimming took 4 bases from V and 0 from J; bases not matched to a gene: 6. The chain's CDR3 is CASSSGQSPSGANVLTF. In DNA, the CDR3 is TGTGCCAGCAGCTCGGGACAGTCCCCCTCTGGGGCCAACGTCCTGACTTTC.

Of note for this clone: The sample contains more than one DNA sequence encoding this CDR3. The chain links TRBV11-2 to TRBJ2-2; 12 bases agree with TRBD2. CDR3 length: 16 amino acids. Germline CDR1 is SGHAT and CDR2 is FQNNGV. The trim removed 4 bases at V and 5 bases at J, leaving 5 bases unmatched. DNA for the CDR3: TGTGCCAGCAGCTCCCCTAGCGGGGGGGCAACCGGGGAGCTGTTTTTT. Its translation is CASSSPSGGATGELFF.

Details on this clone: The sample contains more than one DNA sequence encoding this CDR3. The chain links TRBV6-4 to TRBJ2-3, with 7 bases identical to TRBD1. CDR1 and CDR2 from the germline V gene are MRHNA and SNTAGT. Trimming at V came to 2 bases and at J to 4 bases, leaving 3 bases not matched to a gene. The CDR3 is 14 residues long. This CDR3 reads CASSDGQGADTQYF. The CDR3 nucleotides read TGTGCCAGCAGTGACGGGCAGGGGGCAGATACGCAGTATTTT.

The J gene is TRBJ1-2, the V gene TRBV10-2; 12 nucleotides match TRBD1. Germline lookup yields CDR1 WSHSY and CDR2 SAAADI. V lost 5 bases to trimming and J lost 4 bases; unmatched junction nucleotides: 5. CDR3 length equals 15 residues. CDR3 sequence (DNA): TGCGCCAGCAGTATCCCGGGACAGGGGGCCTATGGCTACACCTTC. Its protein is CASSIPGQGAYGYTF.

The chain employs TRBV6-5 and TRBJ2-7, with TRBD1 matching 7 bases. The CDR3 covers 13 residues. Germline values: CDR1 MNHEY, CDR2 SVGAGI. J lost 4 bases, V lost 2 bases, and 2 bases had no gene match. CDR3 sequence: CASSYAGGYEQYF. Here the CDR3 DNA reads TGTGCCAGCAGTTACGCAGGGGGTTACGAGCAGTACTTC.

This chain links TRBV6-4 with TRBJ2-2; TRBD2 might be the D (7 bases). Trimming stripped 6 bases from V and 1 base from J, with 15 bases between. CDR1 and CDR2 from the germline V gene are MRHNA and SNTAGT. The length of the CDR3 is 16 residues. The CDR3 region has the DNA TGTGCCAGCAGCCCGAGGGGGGGACGGAACACCGGGGAGCTGTTTTTT. This codes for CASSPRGGRNTGELFF.

This chain uses TRBV27 with TRBJ2-5; D unclear. V lost 4 bases and J 0 bases, leaving 15 bases between the germline ends. Per germline, CDR1 MNHEY and CDR2 SMNVEV (reference sequence). CDR3 length equals 16 residues. Here the CDR3 reads CASSSVGMRYQETQYF. The CDR3 nucleotides read TGTGCCAGCAGTTCAGTGGGTATGAGGTACCAAGAGACCCAGTACTTC.

This clone appeared once. V and J are TRBV24-1 and TRBJ2-2; 8 bases are a match to TRBD1. The CDR3 runs 16 residues. Germline CDR1 reads KGHDR; CDR2 reads SFDVKD. Trimming cost V 4 bases and J 6 bases; bases outside gene matches: 9. DNA for the CDR3: TGTGCCACCAGTGACCCCCGGACAGGGTCGGCCGGGGAGCTGTTTTTT. Protein product: CATSDPRTGSAGELFF.

The rearrangement links TRBV6-4 to TRBJ2-3; 13 positions agree with TRBD2. Germline trimming cut 6 bases from V and 7 bases from J; bases unmatched to any gene: 7. The CDR3 is 15 residues long. Germline V gene sequence: CDR1 MRHNA, CDR2 SNTAGT. The CDR3 loop reads CASRETSGGQNTQYF. DNA for the CDR3: TGTGCCAGCAGGGAGACTAGCGGGGGGCAAAATACGCAGTATTTT.

The V gene is TRBV27, the J gene TRBJ1-5; 8 nucleotides agree with TRBD1. Losses at the gene ends were 0 bases for V and 7 bases for J; bases not matched to a gene: 8. Germline CDR1 is MNHEY and CDR2 is SMNVEV (reference sequence). The CDR3 extends over 16 amino acids. The CDR3 sequence is CASSLSAGGVGQPQHF. In DNA form, the CDR3 reads TGTGCCAGCAGTTTATCGGCAGGGGGCGTCGGGCAGCCCCAGCATTTT.